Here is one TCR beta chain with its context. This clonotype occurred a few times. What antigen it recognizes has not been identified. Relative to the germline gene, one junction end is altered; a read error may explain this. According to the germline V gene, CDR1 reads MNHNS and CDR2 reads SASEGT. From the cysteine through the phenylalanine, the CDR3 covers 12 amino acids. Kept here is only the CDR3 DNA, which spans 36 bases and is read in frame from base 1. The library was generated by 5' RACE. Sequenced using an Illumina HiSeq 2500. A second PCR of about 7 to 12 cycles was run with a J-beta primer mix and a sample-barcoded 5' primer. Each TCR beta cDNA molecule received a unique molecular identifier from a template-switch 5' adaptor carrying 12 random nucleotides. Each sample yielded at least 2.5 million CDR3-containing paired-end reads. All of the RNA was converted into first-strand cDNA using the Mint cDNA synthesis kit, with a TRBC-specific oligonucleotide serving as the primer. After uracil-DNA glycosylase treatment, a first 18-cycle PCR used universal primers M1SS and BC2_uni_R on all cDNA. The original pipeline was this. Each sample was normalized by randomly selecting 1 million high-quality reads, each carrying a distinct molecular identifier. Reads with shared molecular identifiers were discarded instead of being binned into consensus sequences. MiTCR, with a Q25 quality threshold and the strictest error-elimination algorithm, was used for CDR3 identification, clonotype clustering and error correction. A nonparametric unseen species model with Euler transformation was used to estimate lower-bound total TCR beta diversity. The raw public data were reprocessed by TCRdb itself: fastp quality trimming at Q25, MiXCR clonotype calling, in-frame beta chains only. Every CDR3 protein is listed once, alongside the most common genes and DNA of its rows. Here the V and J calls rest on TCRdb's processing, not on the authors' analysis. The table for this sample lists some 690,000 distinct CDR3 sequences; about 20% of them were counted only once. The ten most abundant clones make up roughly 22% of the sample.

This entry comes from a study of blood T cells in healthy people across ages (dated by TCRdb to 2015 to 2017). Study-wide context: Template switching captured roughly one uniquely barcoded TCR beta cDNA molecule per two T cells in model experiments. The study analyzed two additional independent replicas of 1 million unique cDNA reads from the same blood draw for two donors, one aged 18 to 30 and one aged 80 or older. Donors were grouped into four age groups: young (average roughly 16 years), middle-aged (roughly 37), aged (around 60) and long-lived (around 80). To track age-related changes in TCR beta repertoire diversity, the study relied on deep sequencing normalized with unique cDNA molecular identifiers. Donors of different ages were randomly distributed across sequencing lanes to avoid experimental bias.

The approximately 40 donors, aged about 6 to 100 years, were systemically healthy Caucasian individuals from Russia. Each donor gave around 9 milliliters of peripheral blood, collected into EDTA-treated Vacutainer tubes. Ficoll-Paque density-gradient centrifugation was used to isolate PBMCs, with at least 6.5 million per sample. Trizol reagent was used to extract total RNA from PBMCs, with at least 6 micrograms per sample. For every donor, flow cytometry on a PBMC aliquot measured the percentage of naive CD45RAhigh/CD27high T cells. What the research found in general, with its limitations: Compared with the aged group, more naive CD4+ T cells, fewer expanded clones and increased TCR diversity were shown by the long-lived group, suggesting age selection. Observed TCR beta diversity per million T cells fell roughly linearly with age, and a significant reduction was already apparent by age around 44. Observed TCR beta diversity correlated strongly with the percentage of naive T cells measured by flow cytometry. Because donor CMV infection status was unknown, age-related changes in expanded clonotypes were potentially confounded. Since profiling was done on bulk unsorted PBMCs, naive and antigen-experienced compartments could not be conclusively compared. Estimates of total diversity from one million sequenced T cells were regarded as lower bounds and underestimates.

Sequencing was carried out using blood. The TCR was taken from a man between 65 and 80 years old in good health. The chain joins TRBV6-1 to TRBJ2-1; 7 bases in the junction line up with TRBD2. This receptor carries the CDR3 CASSEGTRFAYF. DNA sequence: TGTGCCAGCAGTGAAGGGACTAGATTCGCCTACTTC.